One sample yielded the 21 T cell receptor beta chains listed below, sequenced in a study of T cell clonality in common variable immunodeficiency. Some clones are missing from TCRdb's copy, which holds only in-frame ones; the method was immunoSEQ multiplex PCR. The sample includes 40,000 to 45,000 clones, none of them occurring once. Source material: peripheral blood mononuclear cells. These receptors all stem from a person aged 18-69 years in good health.

This clone was detected only a few times. The observed sequence ends 3 residues before the CDR3 terminus, with the missing tail filled in from the germline J gene. This chain uses TRBV5-3 with TRBJ2-6; perhaps TRBD1 as D (6 bases). TRBV5-3 falls under the ORF class, with uncertain function. Trimming stripped 0 bases from V and 2 bases from J, with 6 bases between. The CDR3 consists of 15 residues. The part of the CDR3 DNA that was read is TGTGCCAGAAGCTTGGGGGGGCCTGGGGCCAACGTC. Translating gives CARSLGGPGANV. The whole CDR3 reads CARSLGGPGANVLTF.

This clone has just a few counts. Mismatch with germline at one junction end may stem from a read error. Read data end 3 residues before the CDR3 end; the end is taken from the germline J gene. V and J are TRBV20-1 and TRBJ2-3, with 15 bases matching TRBD2. This CDR3 contains 14 residues. The V gene's germline CDR1 is DFQATT and CDR2 SNEGSKA (reference sequence). The CDR3: CSTSPGLAGGAQYF. CDR3 bases read: TGCAGTACTAGCCCGGGACTAGCGGGAGGAGCG.

This clone was counted many times. The sequence runs out 3 residues before the end of the CDR3; the remainder is reconstructed from the germline J gene. The rearrangement links TRBV5-1 to TRBJ2-2; D is possibly TRBD2 (5 bases). The CDR3 is made up of 11 amino acids. V lost 5 bases and J 8 bases, leaving 7 bases between the germline ends. Germline V lookup: CDR1 SGHRS, CDR2 YFSETQ. CDR3 sequence reads: CASRRAGELFF. The sequenced CDR3 bases are TGCGCCAGCAGGAGGGCAGGGGAG.

This clone was counted ten times or more. Coverage ceases 3 residues before the CDR3 finishes, and the germline J gene fills in the end. This sequence joins TRBV6-2 or TRBV6-3 and TRBJ2-1; 13 nucleotides match TRBD2. V dropped 6 bases and J dropped 5; count of bases not matched to a gene: 7. The CDR3 consists of 16 residues. CDR1 and CDR2 (germline): MNHEY, SVGEGT. CDR3 bases read: TGTGCCAGCAGCAAACTAGCGGGGGGGTTAAACAATGAG. This encodes CASSKLAGGLNNE. The CDR3 reads in full as CASSKLAGGLNNEQFF.

This clone has ten or more counts. The missing CDR3 end, 3 residues past where the read stops, is filled in from the germline J gene. The J gene is TRBJ2-3, the V gene TRBV2; a weak D match, TRBD2 (6 bases). The CDR3 totals 13 residues. V was trimmed by 5 bases and J by 6 bases, leaving 12 bases between them. Germline CDR1 is SNHLY and CDR2 is FYNNEI. The DNA read from the CDR3 is TGTGCCAGCAGTTCAACGGGGAGGGATACG. This encodes CASSSTGRDT. The full CDR3 protein reads CASSSTGRDTQYF. The full variable domain, with the rest looked up from reference TRBV2 and TRBJ2-3, is EPEVTQTPSHQVTQMGQEVILRCVPISNHLYFYWYRQILGQKVEFLVSFYNNEISEKSEIFDDQFSVERPDGSNFTLKIRSTKLEDSAMYFCASSSTGRDTQYFGPGTRLTVL.

This clone was seen ten or more times. CDR3 sequence: CASSRSVNEAFF. The CDR3 DNA, read in part, is TGTGCCAGCTCACGATCAGTGAATGAA. This chain connects TRBV18 to TRBJ1-1; D remains unclear. With the read ending 3 residues before the CDR3 end, the germline J gene is used to fill in that end. The CDR3 covers 12 residues. The ends were cut back, 4 bases at V and 7 bases at J, with 10 bases in the middle. From germline, CDR1 is KGHSH and CDR2 LQKENI.

This clone was counted many times. The read terminates 3 residues ahead of where the CDR3 ends, so the germline J gene completes it. This chain uses TRBV5-6 with TRBJ1-1; the D gene is possibly TRBD1 (6 bases). Trimming removed 0 bases from V and 5 bases from J, with 14 bases in between. Germline-derived CDR1 and CDR2 are SGHDT and YYEEEE. This CDR3 contains 15 residues. The chain's CDR3 is CASSLGQGLVTEAFF. The covered CDR3 bases are TGTGCCAGCAGCTTGGGGCAGGGGCTAGTGACTGAA.

Many counts were recorded for this clone. The DNA ends 3 residues before the CDR3 does, and the rest of the CDR3 is filled in from the germline J gene. V and J are TRBV7-9 and TRBJ2-7; 11 bases map to TRBD2. Germline V CDR1 and CDR2: SEHNR, FQNEAQ (reference sequence). With V trimmed by 3 bases and J by 3 bases, 1 base remained unmatched. The CDR3 has 14 amino acids. The CDR3 here is CASSFGTSGYEQYF. The sequenced CDR3 bases are TGTGCCAGCAGCTTCGGGACTAGCGGCTACGAG.

This clone has at least ten counts. The read ends 3 residues before the CDR3 terminus; that terminus is restored from the germline J gene. The V gene is TRBV20-1, the J gene TRBJ2-1, with 10 bases lining up with TRBD2. CDR3 length: 19 residues. Losses at the gene ends were 5 bases for V and 7 bases for J; bases not matched to a gene: 23. From germline, CDR1 is DFQATT and CDR2 SNEGSKA (reference sequence). The sequenced CDR3 bases are TGCAGTGCTGGGGCGAAAGCGGGGGGGCCTAAACTAACTACTAATGAG. This sequence encodes CSAGAKAGGPKLTTNE. The whole CDR3 sequence reads CSAGAKAGGPKLTTNEQFF.

The sample holds many counts of this clone. The DNA ends 3 residues before the CDR3 does, and the rest of the CDR3 is filled in from the germline J gene. The rearrangement joins TRBV6-1 to TRBJ2-5; D is uncertain. Germline CDR1 is MNHNS and CDR2 is SASEGT. This CDR3 is built from 12 residues. Between the trimmed V and J ends, which lost 3 bases and 4 bases, there was a span of 6 bases. The CDR3 bases that were read are TGTGCCAGCAGTGATGTCGGAGAGACC. The encoded protein is CASSDVGET. The CDR3 as a whole reads CASSDVGETQYF.

This clone has ten or more counts. Read coverage stops 3 residues before the CDR3 terminus; the germline J gene supplies the remainder. The V gene is TRBV11-2, the J gene TRBJ2-7, with D hard to call. The V end lost 1 base, the J end lost 6 bases, and 7 bases lay between the germline ends. The CDR3 has 12 residues. In germline, CDR1 is SGHAT, CDR2 FQNNGV. Incomplete CDR3 DNA: TGTGCCAGCAGCTTAGTGTCCGTCGAG. It codes for CASSLVSVE. In full, the CDR3 is CASSLVSVEQYF.

This clone was detected ten times or more. The missing CDR3 end, 3 residues past where the read stops, is filled in from the germline J gene. V usage is TRBV7-8 and J usage is TRBJ2-1, with 11 nucleotides matching TRBD2. The CDR3 totals 17 residues. Germline lookup yields CDR1 SGHVS and CDR2 FQNEAQ. The V gene end was trimmed by 2 bases and the J gene end by 3 bases; junction bases not matched to a gene: 6. The CDR3: CASSLLTTSGIYNEQFF. The CDR3 DNA, read in part, is TGTGCCAGCAGCTTACTAACGACTAGCGGGATCTACAATGAG.

This clone was seen repeatedly, ten times or more. The junction shows a germline mismatch at one end, possibly a read error. The read terminates 3 residues before the CDR3 end, so the remaining end is supplied by the germline J gene. The rearrangement links TRBV4-2 to TRBJ2-7; perhaps D is TRBD1 or TRBD2 (5 bases each). This CDR3 region has 15 residues. Germline V gene lookup returns CDR1 LGHNA and CDR2 YNFKEQ. Incomplete CDR3 DNA: TGCGCCAGCAGCCAAGCGGCAATGGACACCTACGAG. Its translation: CASSQAAMDTYE. In full, the CDR3 is CASSQAAMDTYEQYF.

Many counts were recorded for this clone. The sequenced fragment ends 3 residues before the CDR3 boundary, so the rest is inferred from the germline J gene. V and J are TRBV19 and TRBJ1-4, with D possibly matching TRBD1 (5 bases). The germline V gene encodes CDR1 LNHDA and CDR2 SQIVND (reference sequence). The V and J ends lost 1 base and 2 bases respectively, with 14 bases between them. This CDR3 is built from 17 residues. CDR3 DNA, as far as it was read: TGTGCCAGTAGTATAGGACGTCGGGCAGGGACTAATGAAAAA. This encodes CASSIGRRAGTNEK. The full CDR3 sequence reads CASSIGRRAGTNEKLFF.

Ten or more counts support this clone. The read terminates 3 residues ahead of where the CDR3 ends, so the germline J gene completes it. This chain uses TRBV7-2 with TRBJ2-7; a weak D match, TRBD2 (5 bases). Looked up from germline, CDR1 is SGHTA and CDR2 is FQGNSA. Trimming shortened V by 1 base and J by 4 bases, and 8 bases separated the two germline ends. CDR3 size: 13 residues. Partial CDR3 DNA: TGTGCCAGCAGCTTAGAACTAGATTACGAG. This encodes CASSLELDYE. The entire CDR3 sequence reads CASSLELDYEQYF.

Many counts were recorded for this clone. The sequence runs out 3 residues before the end of the CDR3; the remainder is reconstructed from the germline J gene. V gene TRBV7-3 combines with J gene TRBJ1-1; 7 nucleotides match TRBD1. Germline assignment: CDR1 SGHTA and CDR2 FQGTGA. V lost 4 bases, J lost 0 bases, and 5 bases stayed unmatched. This CDR3 comprises 15 residues. The CDR3 bases that were read are TGTGCCAGCAGCTCCACAGGGGCCCTGAACACTGAA. Amino acid sequence: CASSSTGALNTE. The whole CDR3 reads CASSSTGALNTEAFF.

This clone was found a few times. Sequencing ends 3 residues short of the CDR3 end; the germline J gene provides the rest. This sequence joins TRBV11-1 and TRBJ2-3, with D maybe TRBD2 (6 bases). The CDR3 totals 14 residues. Germline loops: CDR1 SGHAT, CDR2 FQDESV (reference sequence). The CDR3 spells CASSLATTSGAQYF. The covered CDR3 bases are TGTGCCAGCAGCTTAGCCACTACATCGGGGGCG. Variable domain in full (rest from reference TRBV11-1 and TRBJ2-3): EAEVAQSPRYKITEKSQAVAFWCDPISGHATLYWYRQILGQGPELLVQFQDESVVDDSQLPKDRFSAERLKGVDSTLKIQPAELGDSAMYLCASSLATTSGAQYFGPGTRLTVL.

This clone came up many times. The read stops 3 residues short of the end of the CDR3; the missing end is completed from the germline J gene. The chain combines TRBV14 with TRBJ2-3; 8 bases line up with TRBD2. CDR3 length equals 14 residues. V trimming: 4 bases; J trimming: 0 bases; junction bases outside the gene matches: 0. The germline CDR1 and CDR2 sequences are SGHDN and FVKESK. The covered CDR3 bases are TGTGCCAGCAGCCCTAGCGGGAGCACAGATACG. Translated: CASSPSGSTDT. The whole CDR3 reads CASSPSGSTDTQYF.

This clone has at least ten counts. The missing CDR3 end, 3 residues past where the read stops, is filled in from the germline J gene. The V and J genes are TRBV5-6 and TRBJ1-5; 7 bases are a match to TRBD1. Germline assignment: CDR1 SGHDT and CDR2 YYEEEE. The CDR3 loop spans 13 amino acids. V lost 4 bases, J lost 7 bases, and 5 bases stayed unmatched. The sequenced part of the CDR3 DNA is TGTGCCAGCAGCGTAGGACAGGCCCAGCCC. This gives the protein CASSVGQAQP. The full-length CDR3 reads as CASSVGQAQPQHF.

Note on this clone: The CDR3 end is not reached by the read, which stops 3 residues before it; the germline J gene fills it in. The genes are TRBV7-7 and TRBJ2-2, with TRBD2 as a possible D gene (7 bases). Germline V CDR1 and CDR2: SSHAT, FNYEAQ (reference sequence). CDR3 length: 15 amino acids. V was cut by 5 bases and J by 7 bases, with 17 bases left in between. CDR3 bases read: TGTGCCAGCAGCCCTTCGACAGGACTAGGCGGGGAG. Translation: CASSPSTGLGGE. The CDR3 in full is CASSPSTGLGGELFF.

This clone was seen at least ten times. The read ends 3 residues shy of where the CDR3 ends; the end is completed using the germline J gene. This sequence joins TRBV5-5 and TRBJ1-1, with D unclear. V was pared by 3 bases and J by 0 bases, with 9 bases between. CDR1 and CDR2 (germline): SGHKS, YYEKEE (reference sequence). There are 14 residues in the CDR3. CDR3 sequence reads: CASSYQVLNTEAFF. Partial CDR3 DNA: TGTGCCAGCAGCTACCAGGTATTGAACACTGAA.